This is a list of T cell receptor beta chains from one sample in a study of regulatory T cells in long-lasting Graves disease. MiXCR, run by TCRdb on the multiplex PCR reads, gives a single entry per CDR3 protein. This table has about 520,000 distinct CDR3 sequences, approximately 12% appearing once. These data were also filed under a second study, of T cells in Graves' hyperthyroidism and ophthalmopathy.

The sequences come from peripheral blood mononuclear cells (PBMCs), collected at new diagnosis, from a patient treated with antithyroid drugs. All receptors come from a woman in her twenties or thirties with Graves disease. The CDR3 runs from the conserved cysteine through the conserved F or W. Each record gives: CDR3 protein, V gene, J gene.

CDR3 protein: CASRGVGGYTF
V gene: TRBV6-1
J gene: TRBJ1-2

CDR3 protein: CASSLDRGELFF
V gene: TRBV11-2
J gene: TRBJ2-2

CDR3 protein: CASAPSGSWSTDTQYF
V gene: TRBV7-2
J gene: TRBJ2-3

CDR3 protein: CSATEGAREYGYTF
V gene: TRBV20-1
J gene: TRBJ1-2

CDR3 protein: CASSLERGGRPLHF
V gene: TRBV7-2
J gene: TRBJ1-6

CDR3 protein: CASSQGAVPKNIQCF
V gene: TRBV4-1
J gene: TRBJ2-4

CDR3 protein: CASSVAGEETQYF
V gene: TRBV9
J gene: TRBJ2-5

CDR3 protein: CASSYGQGGNRAEAFF
V gene: TRBV7-9
J gene: TRBJ1-1

CDR3 protein: CAWSASRGTQPQHF
V gene: TRBV30
J gene: TRBJ1-5

CDR3 protein: CASSMGQANTEAFF
V gene: TRBV19
J gene: TRBJ1-1

CDR3 protein: CASSQQLAESSYEQYF
V gene: TRBV4-1
J gene: TRBJ2-7

CDR3 protein: CSARDHFGAGELFF
V gene: TRBV20-1
J gene: TRBJ2-2

CDR3 protein: CASSSTFGQASYGYTF
V gene: TRBV7-2
J gene: TRBJ1-2

CDR3 protein: CATEVQAETEAFF
V gene: TRBV7-9
J gene: TRBJ1-1

CDR3 protein: CASSPYLVGNGYTF
V gene: TRBV7-2
J gene: TRBJ1-2

CDR3 protein: CASSLAPGMNTEAFF
V gene: TRBV5-1
J gene: TRBJ1-1

CDR3 protein: CSHGTGGYNEQFF
V gene: TRBV29-1
J gene: TRBJ2-1

CDR3 protein: CASSFEDTYSYEQYF
V gene: TRBV12-3/TRBV12-4
J gene: TRBJ2-7

CDR3 protein: CASGRDRSYNEQFF
V gene: TRBV2
J gene: TRBJ2-1

CDR3 protein: CATRQGASQPQHF
V gene: TRBV28
J gene: TRBJ1-5

CDR3 protein: CASSRTPSGTAESGELFF
V gene: TRBV11-2
J gene: TRBJ2-2

CDR3 protein: CASSLSGHAYEQYF
V gene: TRBV28
J gene: TRBJ2-7

CDR3 protein: CASSLSGGAGETQYF
V gene: TRBV27
J gene: TRBJ2-5

CDR3 protein: CAWSGLAGKVTQYF
V gene: TRBV30
J gene: TRBJ2-3

CDR3 protein: CASSFSGRVDEQYF
V gene: TRBV5-1
J gene: TRBJ2-7

CDR3 protein: CASRLHGQETQYF
V gene: TRBV28
J gene: TRBJ2-5

CDR3 protein: CSARGLAASSYNEQFF
V gene: TRBV20-1
J gene: TRBJ2-1

CDR3 protein: CASRPRGIGGGSTEAFF
V gene: TRBV5-1
J gene: TRBJ1-1

CDR3 protein: CASSRKGGGDNQPQHF
V gene: TRBV6-1
J gene: TRBJ1-5

CDR3 protein: CATSSDRDRVEVF
V gene: TRBV15
J gene: TRBJ2-1